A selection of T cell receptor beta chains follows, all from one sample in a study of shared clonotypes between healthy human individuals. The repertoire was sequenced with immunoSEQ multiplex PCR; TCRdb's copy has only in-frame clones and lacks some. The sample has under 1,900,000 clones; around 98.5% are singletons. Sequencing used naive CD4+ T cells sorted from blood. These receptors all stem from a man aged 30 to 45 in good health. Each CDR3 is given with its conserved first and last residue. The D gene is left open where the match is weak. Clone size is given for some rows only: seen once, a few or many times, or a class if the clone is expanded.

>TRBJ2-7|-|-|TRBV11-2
CASSSRQSYEQYF
TGTGCCAGCAGCTCCCGACAGTCCTACGAGCAGTACTTC
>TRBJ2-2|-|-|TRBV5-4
CASSWDTNTGELFF
TGTGCCAGCAGCTGGGACACGAACACCGGGGAGCTGTTTTTT
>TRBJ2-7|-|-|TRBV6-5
CASSYSHGPYEQYF
TGTGCCAGCAGTTACTCCCATGGACCTTACGAGCAGTACTTC
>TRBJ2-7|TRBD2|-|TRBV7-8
CASSSGTSAGEQYF
TGTGCCAGCAGCTCTGGGACTAGCGCGGGTGAGCAGTACTTC
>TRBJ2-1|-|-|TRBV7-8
CASSLVLRSESYNEQFF
TGTGCCAGCAGCTTAGTTCTTCGGAGCGAGTCCTACAATGAGCAGTTCTTC
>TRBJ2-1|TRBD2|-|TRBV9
CASSVFEGTRPEQFF
TGTGCCAGCAGCGTCTTCGAGGGGACTAGGCCTGAGCAGTTCTTC
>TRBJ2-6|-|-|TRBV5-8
CASKKEGTGANVLTF
TGTGCCAGCAAAAAGGAGGGGACCGGGGCCAACGTCCTGACTTTC
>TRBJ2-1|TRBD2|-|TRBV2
CASSELGGSPWDEQFF
TGTGCCAGCAGTGAACTTGGCGGGAGCCCCTGGGATGAGCAGTTCTTC
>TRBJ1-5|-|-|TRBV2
CASSPVLSNQPQHF
TGTGCCAGCAGTCCGGTTCTAAGCAATCAGCCCCAGCATTTT
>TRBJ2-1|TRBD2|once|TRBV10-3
CAISESTLAGVEQFF
TGTGCCATCAGTGAGTCGACGCTAGCGGGAGTTGAGCAGTTCTTC
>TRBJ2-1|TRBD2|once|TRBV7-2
CASSFQRDFYNEQFF
TGTGCCAGCAGCTTTCAGCGGGATTTCTACAATGAGCAGTTCTTC
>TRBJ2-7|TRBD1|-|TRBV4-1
CASNLRDRGPYEQYF
TGCGCCAGCAACCTAAGGGACAGGGGGCCGTACGAGCAGTACTTC
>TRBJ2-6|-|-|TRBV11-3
CASSLGTGHKGLAGANVLTF
TGTGCCAGCAGCTTAGGGACTGGACACAAAGGTTTGGCTGGGGCCAACGTCCTGACTTTC
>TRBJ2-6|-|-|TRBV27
CASSGFETLGANVLTF
TGTGCCAGCAGTGGGTTCGAGACGCTGGGGGCCAACGTCCTGACTTTC
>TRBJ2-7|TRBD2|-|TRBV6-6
CAIGLAGNEQYF
TGTGCCATCGGACTAGCGGGGAACGAGCAGTACTTC
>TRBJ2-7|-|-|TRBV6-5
CASSYSQSSYEQYF
TGTGCCAGCAGTTACTCTCAAAGCTCCTACGAGCAGTACTTC
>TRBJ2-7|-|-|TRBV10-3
CATQPVGGAGEQYF
TGTGCCACCCAACCCGTGGGGGGCGCGGGGGAGCAGTACTTC
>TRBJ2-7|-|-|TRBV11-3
CASSPGGWREQYF
TGTGCCAGCAGCCCCGGAGGGTGGCGAGAGCAGTACTTC
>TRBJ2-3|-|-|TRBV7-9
CASSLDQGWSHDTQYF
TGTGCCAGCAGCTTAGATCAGGGATGGTCTCACGATACGCAGTATTTT
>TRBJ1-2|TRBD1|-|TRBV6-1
CASSEAGTGYGYTF
TGTGCCAGCAGTGAAGCCGGGACAGGTTATGGCTACACCTTC
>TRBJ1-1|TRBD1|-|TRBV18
CASSPPTGAGGERGTEAFF
TGTGCCAGCTCACCACCGACCGGGGCAGGGGGCGAGAGAGGGACTGAAGCTTTCTTT
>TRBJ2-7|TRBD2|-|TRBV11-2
CASSLAAGGPYEQYF
TGTGCCAGCAGCTTGGCAGCGGGAGGGCCCTACGAGCAGTACTTC
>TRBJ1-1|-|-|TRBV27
CASSPGQPPGMNTEAFF
TGTGCCAGCAGTCCAGGACAGCCGCCGGGAATGAACACTGAAGCTTTCTTT
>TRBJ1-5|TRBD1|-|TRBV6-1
CASTSQGVGQPQHF
TGTGCCAGCACGTCACAGGGGGTCGGGCAGCCCCAGCATTTT
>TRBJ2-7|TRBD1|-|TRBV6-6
CASSRQGYEQYF
TGTGCCAGCAGCCGACAGGGCTACGAGCAGTACTTC
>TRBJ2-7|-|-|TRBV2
CASNENSYEQYF
TGTGCCAGCAACGAAAACTCCTACGAGCAGTACTTC
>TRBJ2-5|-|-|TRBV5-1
CASSPRGETQYF
TGCGCCAGCTCCCCGAGGGGCGAGACCCAGTACTTC
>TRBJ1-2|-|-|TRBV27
CASRIAGTNGYTF
TGTGCCAGCAGGATAGCAGGGACTAATGGCTACACCTTC
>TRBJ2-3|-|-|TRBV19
CASSIGTSTDTQYF
TGTGCCAGTAGTATCGGGACTAGCACAGATACGCAGTATTTT
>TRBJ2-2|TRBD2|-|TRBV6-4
CASSDAGVGELFF
TGTGCCAGCAGTGACGCGGGAGTCGGGGAGCTGTTTTTT
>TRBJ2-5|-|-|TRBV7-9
CASSLTVYQETQYF
TGTGCCAGCAGCTTAACGGTGTACCAAGAGACCCAGTACTTC
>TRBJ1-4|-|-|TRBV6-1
CASMKIQGPNEKLFF
TGTGCCAGCATGAAAATCCAGGGCCCTAATGAAAAACTGTTTTTT
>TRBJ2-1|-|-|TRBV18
CASSPGLNYNEQFF
TGTGCCAGCTCACCGGGACTGAACTACAATGAGCAGTTCTTC
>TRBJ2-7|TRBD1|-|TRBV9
CASSPFRDRVNEQYF
TGTGCCAGCAGCCCCTTCCGGGACAGGGTCAACGAGCAGTACTTC
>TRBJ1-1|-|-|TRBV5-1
CASSLAPGSNTEAFF
TGCGCCAGCAGCTTGGCTCCAGGGTCGAACACTGAAGCTTTCTTT
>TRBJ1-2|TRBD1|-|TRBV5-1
CASSFGDRDSNYGYTF
TGCGCCAGCAGCTTCGGGGACAGGGATTCTAACTATGGCTACACCTTC
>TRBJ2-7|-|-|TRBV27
CASSLISMGEQYF
TGTGCCAGCAGTTTAATTAGCATGGGCGAGCAGTACTTC
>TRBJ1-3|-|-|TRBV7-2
CASSLHLGAGSGNTIYF
TGTGCCAGCAGCTTACACTTGGGGGCAGGCTCTGGAAACACCATATATTTT
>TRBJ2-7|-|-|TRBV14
CASSPPGTVVYEQYF
TGTGCCAGCAGCCCTCCCGGGACGGTCGTCTACGAGCAGTACTTC
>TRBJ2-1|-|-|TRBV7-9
CASSLALVSYNEQFF
TGTGCCAGCAGCTTAGCTTTGGTTTCTTACAATGAGCAGTTCTTC
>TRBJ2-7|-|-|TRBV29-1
CSVQGTYEQYF
TGCAGCGTGCAGGGCACCTACGAGCAGTACTTC
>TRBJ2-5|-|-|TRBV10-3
CAISGGENQETQYF
TGTGCCATCAGTGGTGGGGAAAACCAAGAGACCCAGTACTTC
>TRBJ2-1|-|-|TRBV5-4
CASSLPAGYEQFF
TGTGCCAGCAGCCTCCCCGCTGGGTATGAGCAGTTCTTC
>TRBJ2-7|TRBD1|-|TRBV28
CASGRDRTYEQYF
TGTGCCAGCGGCCGGGACAGAACCTACGAGCAGTACTTC
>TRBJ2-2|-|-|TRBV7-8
CASGPGTRNTGELFF
TGTGCCAGCGGCCCCGGTACTAGAAACACCGGGGAGCTGTTTTTT
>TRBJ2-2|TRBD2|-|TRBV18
CASSRLANTGELFF
TGTGCCAGCTCTCGACTAGCCAACACCGGGGAGCTGTTTTTT
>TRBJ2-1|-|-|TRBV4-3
CASSQGRGQSLYNEQFF
TGCGCCAGCAGCCAAGGGCGCGGGCAAAGCCTTTACAATGAGCAGTTCTTC
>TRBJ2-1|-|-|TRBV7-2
CASSLVPRHVVGEQFF
TGTGCCAGCAGCTTAGTGCCGAGGCACGTCGTGGGTGAGCAGTTCTTC
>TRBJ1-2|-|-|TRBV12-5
CASGPRGGSNYGYTF
TGTGCTAGTGGTCCGCGGGGAGGGTCTAACTATGGCTACACCTTC